This is a list of T cell receptor beta chains from one sample in a study of identical twins. TCRdb reanalysed the 5' RACE reads using MiXCR and keeps one entry per CDR3 protein. The sample consists of about 100,000 distinct CDR3 sequences, 5.9% of them appearing once. What was sequenced was memory T cells sorted from blood. Every receptor here comes from a woman aged 50 to 60 in good health. Both conserved end residues are part of each CDR3. The D gene is left open where the match is weak. Size values are once, few and many counts, or a class for expanded clones, and some rows have none.

D,V,size,J,CDR3,DNA
.,TRBV5-1,many,TRBJ2-5,CASSAGNKETQYF,TGCGCCAGCAGCGCGGGCAATAAAGAGACCCAGTACTTC
.,TRBV29-1,many,TRBJ1-1,CSGEWGGGTEAFF,TGCAGCGGTGAATGGGGCGGGGGCACTGAAGCTTTCTTT
.,TRBV21-1,many,TRBJ2-2,CASGADRRTGELFF,TGTGCCAGCGGGGCGGACAGAAGGACCGGGGAGCTGTTTTTT
.,TRBV6-5,.,TRBJ1-3,CASSSLLTGNTIYF,TGTGCCAGCAGTTCATTGTTGACTGGAAACACCATATATTTT
.,TRBV18,many,TRBJ2-7,CASSPIGRVHEQYF,TGTGCCAGCTCACCAATAGGGAGAGTGCACGAGCAGTACTTC
TRBD2,TRBV11-2,many,TRBJ2-1,CASSLDHFLGLSYNEQFF,TGTGCCAGCAGCTTAGATCATTTTTTGGGACTATCCTACAATGAGCAGTTCTTC
TRBD2,TRBV4-1,many,TRBJ2-1,CASSQMGLADYNEQFF,TGCGCCAGCAGCCAAATGGGACTAGCAGACTACAATGAGCAGTTCTTC
TRBD2,TRBV20-1,.,TRBJ2-3,CSARTGTSGRAVTQYF,TGCAGTGCTCGCACCGGGACTAGCGGGAGGGCCGTTACGCAGTATTTT
TRBD2,TRBV20-1,many,TRBJ2-5,CSASVSSGGETQYF,TGCAGTGCTAGTGTGTCTAGCGGTGGGGAGACCCAGTACTTC
.,TRBV20-1,.,TRBJ1-1,CSARGDGGTEAFF,TGCAGTGCTAGAGGGGATGGCGGCACTGAAGCTTTCTTT
.,TRBV29-1,many,TRBJ2-5,CSVEILGVGETQYF,TGCAGCGTTGAAATTTTGGGGGTCGGGGAGACCCAGTACTTC
.,TRBV12-3/TRBV12-4,many,TRBJ1-5,CASSHDPGQPQHF,TGTGCCAGCAGTCATGACCCAGGGCAGCCCCAGCATTTT
.,TRBV6-6,few,TRBJ2-4,CASSYSMEAFRAKNIQYF,TGTGCCAGCAGTTACTCGATGGAGGCGTTTCGGGCCAAAAACATTCAGTACTTC
.,TRBV29-1,many,TRBJ1-2,CSVEGGWGGYTF,TGCAGCGTTGAAGGGGGCTGGGGTGGCTACACCTTC
.,TRBV6-4,few,TRBJ1-1,CASRADTNRVTEAFF,TGTGCCAGCAGAGCGGATACCAACAGGGTCACTGAAGCTTTCTTT
.,TRBV10-2,many,TRBJ1-2,CASRQMGVGGYTF,TGCGCCAGCAGGCAGATGGGGGTGGGTGGCTACACCTTC
TRBD1,TRBV20-1,few,TRBJ1-1,CLSGTGGSSTEAFF,TGCCTCAGCGGGACAGGGGGAAGTAGCACTGAAGCTTTCTTT
.,TRBV11-3,.,TRBJ2-5,CASSRLQAETQYF,TGTGCCAGCAGCCGTCTTCAGGCAGAGACCCAGTACTTC
.,TRBV12-3/TRBV12-4,many,TRBJ1-2,CASSLGGSYGYTF,TGTGCCAGCAGTTTGGGAGGGTCCTATGGCTACACCTTC
TRBD2,TRBV4-1,few,TRBJ2-7,CASSLGTSGMYEQYF,TGCGCCAGCAGCCTCGGGACTAGCGGAATGTACGAGCAGTACTTC
TRBD2,TRBV7-2,many,TRBJ2-3,CASSPSGTTDTQYF,TGTGCCAGCAGCCCGAGCGGGACCACAGATACGCAGTATTTT
.,TRBV12-3/TRBV12-4,many,TRBJ2-3,CASSPGETRATDTQYF,TGTGCCAGCAGTCCCGGGGAGACTAGGGCGACAGATACGCAGTATTTT
.,TRBV6-5,many,TRBJ2-1,CASSYSGREQFF,TGTGCCAGCAGTTACTCGGGACGGGAGCAGTTCTTC
.,TRBV20-1,many,TRBJ2-1,CSAKGGDHNEQFF,TGCAGTGCAAAAGGAGGGGATCACAATGAGCAGTTCTTC
TRBD1,TRBV29-1,many,TRBJ1-2,CSVEGQGVTYGYTF,TGCAGCGTTGAAGGACAGGGGGTGACTTATGGCTACACCTTC
.,TRBV6-6,few,TRBJ2-5,CASSAIRGQETQYF,TGTGCCAGCAGCGCCATCAGGGGTCAAGAGACCCAGTACTTC
TRBD1,TRBV5-5,.,TRBJ1-3,CASSRGQSSGNTIYF,TGTGCCAGCAGCCGGGGACAGAGCTCTGGAAACACCATATATTTT
TRBD1,TRBV3-1,few,TRBJ1-3,CASSTQGALGNTIYF,TGTGCCAGCAGTACACAGGGGGCTCTCGGAAACACCATATATTTT
TRBD1,TRBV12-3/TRBV12-4,many,TRBJ2-7,CASTGQGGLYEQYF,TGTGCCAGCACTGGACAGGGGGGGCTCTACGAGCAGTACTTC
.,TRBV6-5,few,TRBJ2-5,CASSALTSKSQTQYF,TGTGCCAGCAGTGCCCTGACTAGTAAGAGCCAGACCCAGTACTTC
.,TRBV6-6,many,TRBJ2-3,CASSYSPPQKADTQYF,TGTGCCAGCAGTTACTCACCACCACAAAAGGCAGATACGCAGTATTTT
.,TRBV20-1,many,TRBJ2-3,CSARPHGWQGSTDTQYF,TGCAGTGCTAGACCCCATGGTTGGCAGGGTAGCACAGATACGCAGTATTTT
.,TRBV5-1,many,TRBJ2-3,CASSLDGPSTDTQYF,TGCGCCAGCAGCTTGGATGGCCCTAGCACAGATACGCAGTATTTT
.,TRBV20-1,.,TRBJ2-1,CSAQKDGEGEQFF,TGCAGTGCCCAAAAGGACGGGGAAGGCGAGCAGTTCTTC